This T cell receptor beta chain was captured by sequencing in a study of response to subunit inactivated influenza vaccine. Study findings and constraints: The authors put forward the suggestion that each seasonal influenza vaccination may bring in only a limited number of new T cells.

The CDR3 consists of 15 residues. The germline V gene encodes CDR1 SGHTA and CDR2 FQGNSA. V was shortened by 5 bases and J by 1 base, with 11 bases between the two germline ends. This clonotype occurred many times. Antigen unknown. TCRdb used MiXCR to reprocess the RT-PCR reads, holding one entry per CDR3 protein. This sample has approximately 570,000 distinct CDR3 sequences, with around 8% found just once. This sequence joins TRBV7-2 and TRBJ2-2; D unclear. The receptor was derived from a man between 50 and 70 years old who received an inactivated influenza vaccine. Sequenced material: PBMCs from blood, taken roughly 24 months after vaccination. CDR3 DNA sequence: TGTGCCAGCAGCCGTACGCCAGGGAACACCGGGGAGCTGTTTTTT. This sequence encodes CASSRTPGNTGELFF.